The rows below give T cell receptor beta chains drawn from one sample of a study of T cells in Graves' hyperthyroidism and ophthalmopathy. TCRdb recomputed calls from the multiplex PCR reads with MiXCR, one row per CDR3 protein. The sample contains 400,000 to 450,000 distinct CDR3 sequences, approximately 15% of which appear only once. The sample comprised blood. These receptors all stem from a young man with Graves' ophthalmopathy. Both conserved end residues are part of each CDR3. The D gene is left open where the match is weak. For some rows the clone size is stated as once, few or many, or as a class when expanded; others skip it.

>many|TRBJ2-7|TRBD2|TRBV3-1
CASSPQTSGSLYEQYF
>many|TRBJ2-1|TRBD2|TRBV29-1
CSAPGLASEQFF
>many|TRBJ2-1|TRBD2|TRBV10-3
CAINPGLAGGSNEQFF
>many|TRBJ1-1|TRBD1|TRBV5-6
CASSFPGTGDTEAFF
>many|TRBJ2-3|TRBD2|TRBV6-4
CASSASGGTTDTQYF
>many|TRBJ1-4|NA|TRBV20-1
CSASDGPHEKLFF
>many|TRBJ2-7|TRBD1|TRBV7-7
CASSAGTGVVYEQYF
>NA|TRBJ2-7|NA|TRBV5-1
CASKAQSSTTYEQYF
>many|TRBJ2-3|NA|TRBV6-1
CASSEIGPDTQYF
>once|TRBJ1-3|NA|TRBV2
CASREDSRNSGNTIYF
>NA|TRBJ2-2|NA|TRBV9
CASTLGGLGTGELFF
>NA|TRBJ2-5|NA|TRBV30
CAWARTGEGTQYF
>few|TRBJ1-4|NA|TRBV7-8
CASSEPGGWVDEKLFF